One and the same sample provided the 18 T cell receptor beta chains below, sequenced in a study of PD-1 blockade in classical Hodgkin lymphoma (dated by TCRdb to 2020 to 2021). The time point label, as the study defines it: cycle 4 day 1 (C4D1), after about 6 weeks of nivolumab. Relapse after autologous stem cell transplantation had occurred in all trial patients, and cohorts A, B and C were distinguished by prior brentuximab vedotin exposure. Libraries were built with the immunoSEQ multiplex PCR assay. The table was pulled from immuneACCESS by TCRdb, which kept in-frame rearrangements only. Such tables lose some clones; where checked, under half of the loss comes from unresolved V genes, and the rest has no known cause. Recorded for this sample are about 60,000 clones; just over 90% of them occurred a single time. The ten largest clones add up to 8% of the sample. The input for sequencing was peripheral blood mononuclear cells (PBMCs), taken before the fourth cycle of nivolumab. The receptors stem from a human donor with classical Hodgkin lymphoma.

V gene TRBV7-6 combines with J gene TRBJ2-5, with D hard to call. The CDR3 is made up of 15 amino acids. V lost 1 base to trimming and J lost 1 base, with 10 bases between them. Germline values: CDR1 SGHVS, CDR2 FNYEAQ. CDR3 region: CASSLGPAVQETQYF. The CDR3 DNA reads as TGTGCCAGCAGCTTAGGTCCAGCCGTCCAAGAGACCCAGTACTTC.

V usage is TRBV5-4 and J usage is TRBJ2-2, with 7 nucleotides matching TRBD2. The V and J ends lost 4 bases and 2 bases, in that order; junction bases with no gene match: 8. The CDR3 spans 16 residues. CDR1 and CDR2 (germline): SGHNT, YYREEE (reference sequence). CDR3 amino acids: CASSLLAGDNTGELFF. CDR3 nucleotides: TGTGCCAGCAGCCTGCTGGCGGGAGATAACACCGGGGAGCTGTTTTTT.

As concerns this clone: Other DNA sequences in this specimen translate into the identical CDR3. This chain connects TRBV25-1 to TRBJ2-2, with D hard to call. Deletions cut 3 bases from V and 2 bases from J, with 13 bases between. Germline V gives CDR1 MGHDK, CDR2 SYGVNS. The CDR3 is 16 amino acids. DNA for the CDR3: TGTGCCAGCAGTGACCCTTTGAACCATAACACCGGGGAGCTGTTTTTT. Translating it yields CASSDPLNHNTGELFF.

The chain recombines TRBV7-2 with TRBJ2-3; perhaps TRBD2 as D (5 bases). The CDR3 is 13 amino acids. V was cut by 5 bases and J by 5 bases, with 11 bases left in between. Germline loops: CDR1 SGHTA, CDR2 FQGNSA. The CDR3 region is CASSMTRGDTQYF. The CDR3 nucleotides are TGTGCCAGCAGCATGACACGGGGAGATACGCAGTATTTT. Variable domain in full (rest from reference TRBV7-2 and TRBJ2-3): GAGVSQSPSNKVTEKGKDVELRCDPISGHTALYWYRQSLGQGLEFLIYFQGNSAPDKSGLPSDRFSAERTGGSVSTLTIQRTQQEDSAVYLCASSMTRGDTQYFGPGTRLTVL.

CDR3 coding DNA: TGTGCCAGCAGTTATGTGGGACAGGGTTCTAACATTCAGTACTTC. Residues: CASSYVGQGSNIQYF. V usage is TRBV6-6 and J usage is TRBJ2-4; 9 bases map to TRBD1. Per the germline V gene, CDR1 is MNHNY and CDR2 is SVGAGI (reference sequence). The V gene end was trimmed by 3 bases and the J gene end by 7 bases; junction bases not matched to a gene: 7. This CDR3 is 15 amino acids long.

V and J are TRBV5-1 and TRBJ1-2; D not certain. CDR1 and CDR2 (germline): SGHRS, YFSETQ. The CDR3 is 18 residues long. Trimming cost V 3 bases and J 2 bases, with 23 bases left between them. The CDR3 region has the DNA TGCGCCAGCAGCTCTACGGTCTCCTTGACGGACCGAAACTATGGCTACACCTTC. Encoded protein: CASSSTVSLTDRNYGYTF. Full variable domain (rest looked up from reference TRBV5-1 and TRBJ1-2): KAGVTQTPRYLIKTRGQQVTLSCSPISGHRSVSWYQQTPGQGLQFLFEYFSETQRNKGNFPGRFSGRQFSNSRSEMNVSTLELGDSALYLCASSSTVSLTDRNYGYTFGSGTRLTVV.

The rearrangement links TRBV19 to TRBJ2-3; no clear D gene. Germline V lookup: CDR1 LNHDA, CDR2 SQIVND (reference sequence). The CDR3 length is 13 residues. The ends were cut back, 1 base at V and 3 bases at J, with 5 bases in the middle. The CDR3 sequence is CASSIVRTDTQYF. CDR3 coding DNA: TGTGCCAGTAGTATAGTGAGGACAGATACGCAGTATTTT.

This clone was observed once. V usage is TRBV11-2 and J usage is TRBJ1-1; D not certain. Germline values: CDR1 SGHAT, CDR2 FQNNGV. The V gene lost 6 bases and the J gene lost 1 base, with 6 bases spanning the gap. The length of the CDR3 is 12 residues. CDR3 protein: CASRWGNTEAFF. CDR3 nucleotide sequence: TGTGCCAGCAGGTGGGGGAACACTGAAGCTTTCTTT.

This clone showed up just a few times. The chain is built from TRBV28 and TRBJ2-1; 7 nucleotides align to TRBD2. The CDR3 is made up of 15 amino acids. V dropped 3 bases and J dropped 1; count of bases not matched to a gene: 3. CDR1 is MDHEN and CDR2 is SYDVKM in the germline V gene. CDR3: CASSFARESYNEQFF. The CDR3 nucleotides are TGTGCCAGCAGTTTTGCGCGGGAGTCCTACAATGAGCAGTTCTTC. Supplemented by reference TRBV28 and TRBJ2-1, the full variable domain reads DVKVTQSSRYLVKRTGEKVFLECVQDMDHENMFWYRQDPGLGLRLIYFSYDVKMKEKGDIPEGYSVSREKKERFSLILESASTNQTSMYLCASSFARESYNEQFFGPGTRLTVL.

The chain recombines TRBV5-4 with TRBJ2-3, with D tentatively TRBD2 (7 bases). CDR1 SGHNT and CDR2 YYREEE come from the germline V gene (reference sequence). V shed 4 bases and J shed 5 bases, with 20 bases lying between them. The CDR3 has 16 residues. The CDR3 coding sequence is TGTGCCAGCAGCCCGCGGACAGAGCCTAGCGGAGATACGCAGTATTTT. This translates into CASSPRTEPSGDTQYF.

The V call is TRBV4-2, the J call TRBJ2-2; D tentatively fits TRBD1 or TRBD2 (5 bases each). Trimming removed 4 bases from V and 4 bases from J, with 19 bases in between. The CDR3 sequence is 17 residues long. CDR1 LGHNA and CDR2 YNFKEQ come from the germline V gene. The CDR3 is CASSRLQGWGTTGELFF. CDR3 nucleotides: TGTGCCAGCAGCCGCCTCCAGGGATGGGGGACCACCGGGGAGCTGTTTTTT.

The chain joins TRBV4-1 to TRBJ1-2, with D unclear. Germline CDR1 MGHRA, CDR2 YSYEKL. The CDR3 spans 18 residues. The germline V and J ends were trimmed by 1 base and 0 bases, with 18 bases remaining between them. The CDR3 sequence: CASSQAPPLRPANYGYTF. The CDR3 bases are TGCGCCAGCAGCCAAGCCCCCCCTTTAAGGCCAGCTAACTATGGCTACACCTTC.

The CDR3 DNA follows: TGTGCCAGCAGCCTGTTGGAGAACACCGGGGAGCTGTTTTTT. Translating gives CASSLLENTGELFF. The chain uses TRBV4-2 and TRBJ2-2; D unclear. CDR1 and CDR2 from the germline V gene are LGHNA and YNFKEQ. This CDR3 spans 14 amino acids. V lost 4 bases and J lost 1, with 7 bases in between.

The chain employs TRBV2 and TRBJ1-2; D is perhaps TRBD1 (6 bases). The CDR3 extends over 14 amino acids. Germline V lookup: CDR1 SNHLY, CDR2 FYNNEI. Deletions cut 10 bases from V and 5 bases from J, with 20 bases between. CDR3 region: CATGGRDRSYGYTF. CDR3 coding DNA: TGTGCCACGGGGGGTCGCGACAGGTCTTATGGCTACACCTTC. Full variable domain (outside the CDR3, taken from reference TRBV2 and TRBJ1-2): EPEVTQTPSHQVTQMGQEVILRCVPISNHLYFYWYRQILGQKVEFLVSFYNNEISEKSEIFDDQFSVERPDGSNFTLKIRSTKLEDSAMYFCATGGRDRSYGYTFGSGTRLTVV.

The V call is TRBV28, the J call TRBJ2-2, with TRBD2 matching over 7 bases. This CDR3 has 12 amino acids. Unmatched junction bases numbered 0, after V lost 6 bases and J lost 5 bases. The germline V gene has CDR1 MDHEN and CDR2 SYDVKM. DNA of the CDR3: TGTGCCAGCAGGGGGGGGACCGGGGAGCTGTTTTTT. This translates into CASRGGTGELFF.

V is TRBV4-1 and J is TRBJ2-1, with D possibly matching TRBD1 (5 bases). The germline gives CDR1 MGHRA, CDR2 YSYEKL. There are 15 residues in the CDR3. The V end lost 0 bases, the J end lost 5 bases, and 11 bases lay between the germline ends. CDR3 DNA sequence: TGCGCCAGCAGCCAAGATAGGGGTAGACACAATGAGCAGTTCTTC. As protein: CASSQDRGRHNEQFF.

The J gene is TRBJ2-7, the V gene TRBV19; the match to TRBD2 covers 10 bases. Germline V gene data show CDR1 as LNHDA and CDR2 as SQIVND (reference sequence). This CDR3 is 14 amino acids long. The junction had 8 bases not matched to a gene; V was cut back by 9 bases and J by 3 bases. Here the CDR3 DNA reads TGTGCCAGCGCCCAAGCGGGAGGGTACTACGAGCAGTACTTC. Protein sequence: CASAQAGGYYEQYF.

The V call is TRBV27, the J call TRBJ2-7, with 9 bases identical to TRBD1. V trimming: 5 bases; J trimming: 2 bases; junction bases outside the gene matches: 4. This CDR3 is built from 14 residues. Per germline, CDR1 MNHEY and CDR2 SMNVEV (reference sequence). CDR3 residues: CASSRTGVPYEQYF. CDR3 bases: TGTGCCAGCAGTCGGACAGGGGTCCCCTACGAGCAGTACTTC.